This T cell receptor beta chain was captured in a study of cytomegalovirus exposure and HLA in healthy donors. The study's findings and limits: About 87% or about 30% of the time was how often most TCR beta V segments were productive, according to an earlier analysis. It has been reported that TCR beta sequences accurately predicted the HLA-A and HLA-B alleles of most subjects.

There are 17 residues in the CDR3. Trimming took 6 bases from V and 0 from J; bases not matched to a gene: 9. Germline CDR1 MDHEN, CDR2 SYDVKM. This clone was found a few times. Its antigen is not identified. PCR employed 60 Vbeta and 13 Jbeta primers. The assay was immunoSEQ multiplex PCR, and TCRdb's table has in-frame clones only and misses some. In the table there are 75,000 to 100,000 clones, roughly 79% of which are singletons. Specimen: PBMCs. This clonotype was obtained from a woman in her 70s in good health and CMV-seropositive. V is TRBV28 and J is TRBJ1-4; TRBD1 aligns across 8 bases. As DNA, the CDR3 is TGTGCCAGCAGACTCTCTGGGACAGGTCCAACTAATGAAAAACTGTTTTTT. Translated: CASRLSGTGPTNEKLFF.